The 5 T cell receptor beta chains below were found in one sample sequenced in a study of blood T cells in healthy people across ages. Next came a second PCR, run for roughly 6 to 11 cycles, which used a sample-barcoded 5' primer along with a J-beta primer mix. TCRdb re-analysed the 5' RACE reads in MiXCR, keeping a single row per CDR3 protein. The data contain roughly 830,000 distinct CDR3 sequences, around 62% of them seen just once; the ten biggest clones take up about a quarter. The specimen was blood. Receptors originate from a man aged 25 to 40 in good health.

Remarks on this clonotype: The junction departs from germline at one end; a sequencing error may be responsible. This chain connects TRBV3-1 to TRBJ1-4; D is uncertain. This CDR3 is built from 14 residues. CDR1 and CDR2 from the germline V gene are LGHDT and YNNKEL (reference sequence). The CDR3 spells CACSQDYRDEKLFF. For the CDR3, the DNA is TGTGCCTGCAGCCAAGATTACAGAGATGAAAAACTGTTTTTT.

The V call is TRBV6-5, the J call TRBJ2-7; the D gene is possibly TRBD2 (5 bases). Judging by the DNA end, TRBJ2-5 fits better; the J call may be wrong. The CDR3 covers 15 residues. Germline V gene lookup returns CDR1 MNHEY and CDR2 SVGAGI. Written as DNA, the CDR3 is TGTGCCAGCAGTATAACCCGGGATAGAAAAGAGACCCAGTACTTC. Residues: CASSITRDRKETQYF.

The V call is TRBV12-3 or TRBV12-4, the J call TRBJ2-5, with D possibly being TRBD1 (6 bases). Trimming left V 6 bases short and J 5 bases short, with 22 bases between. The CDR3 sequence is 16 residues long. CDR3 in DNA: TGTGCCAGCAGCCTAACCGGGCCCCCAGGGGTGGAGACCCAGTACTTC. Translated: CASSLTGPPGVETQYF.

V gene TRBV20-1 combines with J gene TRBJ2-4; D is possibly TRBD2 (6 bases). There are 15 residues in the CDR3. The V and J ends lost 5 bases and 5 bases respectively, with 19 bases between them. CDR1 is DFQATT, CDR2 SNEGSKA, per germline (reference sequence). The CDR3 DNA reads TGCAGTGCTTGGCGCGGGGCCCGTGAGGAAAACATTCAGTACTTC. The encoded protein is CSAWRGAREENIQYF.

The chain combines TRBV7-2 with TRBJ1-1; TRBD1 agrees at 7 bases. The CDR3 length is 13 residues. Trimming at V came to 5 bases and at J to 7 bases, leaving 7 bases not matched to a gene. Germline loops: CDR1 SGHTA, CDR2 FQGNSA. The CDR3 DNA is TGTGCCAGCAGCACCCGACAGGGCGGTGAAGCTTTCTTT. It codes for CASSTRQGGEAFF.